This TCR beta chain appears in the sequencing data of a study of blood T cell repertoires in COVID-19. The germline V gene has CDR1 LNHDA and CDR2 SQIVND (reference sequence). The length of the CDR3 is 16 residues. Trimming shortened V by 3 bases and J by 4 bases, and 16 bases separated the two germline ends. Produced via immunoSEQ multiplex PCR; TCRdb's table is partial and in-frame only. In the table there are about 58,000 clones, roughly 77% of which are singletons. The specimen sequenced was peripheral blood. The clonotype comes from a man in his fifties or sixties with COVID-19, enrolled during active disease. The chain joins TRBV19 to TRBJ1-5; the D gene is possibly TRBD1 (5 bases). The CDR3 nucleotides are TGTGCCAGTAGTATTAGACAGTGGGGTGGAAATCAGCCCCAGCATTTT. This gives the protein CASSIRQWGGNQPQHF.